Listed below are T cell receptor beta chains from one sample, sequenced in a study of OX40 agonist ivuxolimab in advanced cancers. Repertoires were generated with immunoSEQ multiplex PCR, while TCRdb's copy carries only in-frame clones and drops some. The sample yields 60,000 to 70,000 clones, 86% seen once. This specimen was CD4+ or CD8+ T cells sorted from blood, taken in a trial of the OX40 agonist ivuxolimab. Receptors were obtained from an adult with an advanced solid tumor such as melanoma, head and neck, liver or kidney cancer. Each CDR3 is given with its conserved first and last residue. A D gene is named only where the DNA matches it firmly. Clone size appears in some rows only: once, few, many, or a class for an expanded clone.

clone_size j_call d_call v_call cdr3_aa cdr3_nt
- TRBJ2-7 TRBD2 TRBV18 CASSPLGGRAYEQYF TGTGCCAGCTCACCATTGGGCGGGAGGGCCTACGAGCAGTACTTC
few TRBJ1-1 - TRBV30 CAWTRGMNTEAFF TGTGCCTGGACCCGGGGAATGAACACTGAAGCTTTCTTT
- TRBJ2-7 - TRBV6-5 CASSYSIAIGEQYF TGTGCCAGCAGTTACTCGATTGCTATTGGCGAGCAGTACTTC
- TRBJ2-3 - TRBV6-5 CASSYSGLIGSDTQYF TGTGCCAGCAGTTACTCGGGACTCATCGGCTCAGATACGCAGTATTTT
- TRBJ1-5 - TRBV19 CASRGDIPHQPQHF TGTGCCAGTAGAGGAGACATACCCCATCAGCCCCAGCATTTT
- TRBJ2-5 - TRBV5-1 CASSLGGHQETQYF TGCGCCAGCAGCCTGGGGGGTCACCAAGAGACCCAGTACTTC
- TRBJ2-7 TRBD1 TRBV29-1 CSAKGQGAFYEQYF TGCAGCGCGAAGGGACAGGGGGCTTTCTACGAGCAGTACTTC
- TRBJ1-2 - TRBV6-9 CASTPQTSYGYTF TGTGCCAGCACCCCTCAGACATCCTATGGCTACACCTTC
- TRBJ2-7 - TRBV6-5 CASSSPGPHLSYEQYF TGTGCCAGCAGTTCCCCAGGTCCTCACCTCTCCTACGAGCAGTACTTC
- TRBJ2-3 TRBD2 TRBV6-5 CASRWTSGTDTQYF TGTGCCAGCAGATGGACTAGCGGCACAGATACGCAGTATTTT
- TRBJ2-1 TRBD2 TRBV4-2 CASRQDLAAYNEQFF TGTGCCAGCAGACAAGATCTAGCGGCATACAATGAGCAGTTCTTC
- TRBJ2-5 TRBD1 TRBV5-1 CASSLGTGGETQYF TGCGCCAGCAGCTTAGGGACAGGGGGGGAGACCCAGTACTTC
- TRBJ1-4 - TRBV19 CASSNEKLFF TGTGCCAGTAGTAATGAAAAACTGTTTTTT
- TRBJ2-1 TRBD2 TRBV4-1 CASSQGVAGGYEQFF TGCGCCAGCAGCCAAGGTGTGGCGGGGGGATATGAGCAGTTCTTC
- TRBJ2-1 TRBD2 TRBV6-1 CASSGGWLAGRDEQFF TGTGCCAGCAGTGGAGGGTGGCTAGCGGGAAGGGATGAGCAGTTCTTC
- TRBJ2-3 TRBD1 TRBV9 CASSLTGDRDTQYF TGTGCCAGCAGTCTGACAGGGGATCGGGATACGCAGTATTTT
- TRBJ1-2 - TRBV30 CAWSEQDYRLYGYTF TGTGCCTGGAGCGAACAGGACTATCGGCTCTATGGCTACACCTTC
once TRBJ2-2 - TRBV9 CASSVRDRNTGELFF TGTGCCAGCAGCGTAAGGGACCGAAACACCGGGGAGCTGTTTTTT
- TRBJ2-1 TRBD2 TRBV4-2 CASSLGTSENEQFF TGTGCCAGCAGCCTAGGGACTAGCGAGAATGAGCAGTTCTTC
- TRBJ1-4 TRBD1 TRBV6-1 CASGTDIRGQEKLFF TGTGCCAGCGGGACGGATATCAGGGGGCAAGAAAAACTGTTTTTT
- TRBJ2-7 - TRBV7-2 CASNPDGSYEQYF TGTGCCAGCAACCCGGACGGGTCCTACGAGCAGTACTTC
- TRBJ2-5 TRBD2 TRBV6-5 CATKEGLASQETQYF TGTGCCACCAAAGAGGGACTAGCGTCACAAGAGACCCAGTACTTC
- TRBJ1-2 - TRBV5-1 CASSLTGRVYGYTF TGCGCCAGCAGCTTGACAGGTCGAGTCTATGGCTACACCTTC
once TRBJ2-3 - TRBV19 CASSPQGFGYLDTQYF TGTGCCAGTAGTCCCCAGGGATTCGGTTATTTAGATACGCAGTATTTT
- TRBJ1-1 - TRBV27 CASSLDVNTEAFF TGTGCCAGCAGTTTGGACGTGAACACTGAAGCTTTCTTT
- TRBJ2-1 TRBD2 TRBV7-7 CASSSGTSLYNEQFF TGTGCTAGCAGTAGCGGGACCTCTCTATACAATGAGCAGTTCTTC
- TRBJ1-4 - TRBV30 CAWNGGTQSNEKLFF TGTGCCTGGAATGGCGGGACACAGAGTAATGAAAAACTGTTTTTT
- TRBJ2-1 TRBD2 TRBV12-5 CASGTRAGLAAPSSYNEQFF TGTGCTAGTGGTACACGAGCGGGACTAGCGGCTCCGAGCTCCTACAATGAGCAGTTCTTC
- TRBJ2-7 TRBD2 TRBV14 CASSPTGGAGEQYF TGTGCCAGCAGCCCCACCGGGGGAGCGGGGGAGCAGTACTTC
- TRBJ1-5 - TRBV7-3 CASSLTPNQPQHF TGTGCCAGCAGCTTAACGCCAAATCAGCCCCAGCATTTT
- TRBJ1-5 - TRBV5-5 CASSLWGLNQPQHF TGTGCCAGCAGCTTATGGGGCCTCAATCAGCCCCAGCATTTT
- TRBJ2-1 TRBD1 TRBV11-2 CASSLDQGQGYNEQFF TGTGCCAGCAGCTTAGATCAAGGACAGGGGTACAATGAGCAGTTCTTC
- TRBJ2-7 TRBD2 TRBV7-9 CASSPGSGGRFSSYEQYF TGTGCCAGCAGCCCCGGGAGTGGCGGGAGATTTTCCTCCTACGAGCAGTACTTC
few TRBJ2-1 TRBD2 TRBV19 CASSAMGTSGSDEQFF TGTGCCAGTAGTGCCATGGGGACTAGCGGGTCCGATGAGCAGTTCTTC
few TRBJ1-2 - TRBV19 CASSIVGTASGYTF TGTGCCAGTAGTATAGTCGGTACCGCCTCTGGCTACACCTTC
- TRBJ2-2 - TRBV10-3 CAIGGNTGELFF TGTGCCATCGGGGGGAACACCGGGGAGCTGTTTTTT
- TRBJ1-4 - TRBV12-5 CASAVGRTEKLFF TGTGCTAGTGCGGTCGGCAGGACCGAGAAACTGTTTTTT
- TRBJ2-5 TRBD2 TRBV4-1 CASSHQLAGERETQYF TGCGCCAGCAGCCACCAACTAGCGGGAGAACGAGAGACCCAGTACTTC
- TRBJ1-1 - TRBV5-4 CASSRGLGTEAFF TGTGCCAGCAGCCGGGGTTTGGGGACTGAAGCTTTCTTT
- TRBJ1-6 - TRBV15 CATSSGYTDSPLHF TGTGCCACCAGCAGCGGGTACACCGATTCACCCCTCCACTTT
- TRBJ2-1 TRBD1 TRBV11-2 CASSQGQATEFF TGTGCCAGCAGCCAAGGACAGGCCACGGAGTTCTTC
- TRBJ2-7 TRBD2 TRBV10-3 CASRDYRTEQYF TGTGCCAGTCGGGACTACCGGACCGAGCAGTACTTC
- TRBJ2-3 TRBD2 TRBV27 CASTPWTSVASTDTQYF TGTGCCAGCACCCCTTGGACTAGCGTTGCTAGCACAGATACGCAGTATTTT
once TRBJ1-1 - TRBV29-1 CSVREGVSSYEAFF TGCAGCGTTCGAGAGGGGGTTAGCTCCTATGAAGCTTTCTTT
medium-sized TRBJ1-2 TRBD1 TRBV19 CASSLDRDPNYGYTF TGTGCCAGTAGCTTGGACAGGGACCCTAACTATGGCTACACCTTC
- TRBJ2-7 TRBD2 TRBV2 CASTWTSVFYEQYF TGTGCCAGCACTTGGACTAGCGTATTCTACGAGCAGTACTTC
- TRBJ2-7 TRBD2 TRBV6-1 CASSGGRRYEQYF TGTGCCAGCAGTGGCGGGAGACGGTACGAGCAGTACTTC
- TRBJ2-1 TRBD2 TRBV5-1 CASSAAPAGTSGSNEQFF TGCGCCAGCAGCGCCGCGCCCGCCGGGACTAGCGGGAGCAATGAGCAGTTCTTC
- TRBJ1-1 - TRBV6-4 CASSESQILNTEAFF TGTGCCAGCAGTGAGTCTCAGATACTGAACACTGAAGCTTTCTTT
- TRBJ2-1 TRBD1 TRBV5-4 CASSLAAGGSYNEQFF TGTGCCAGCAGCTTGGCGGCAGGGGGCTCCTACAATGAGCAGTTCTTC
few TRBJ2-1 TRBD2 TRBV30 CAWSRSGSNNEQFF TGTGCCTGGAGTCGAAGCGGGAGTAACAATGAGCAGTTCTTC
- TRBJ1-1 - TRBV27 CASSPALAGNMNTEAFF TGTGCCAGCAGTCCCGCCCTGGCAGGGAACATGAACACTGAAGCTTTCTTT
few TRBJ2-7 - TRBV6-1 CASSEGAGTLGGYF TGTGCCAGCAGTGAAGGTGCCGGGACCCTGGGAGGGTACTTC
- TRBJ2-7 TRBD2 TRBV7-2 CASSFKAGGSYEQYF TGTGCCAGCAGCTTTAAGGCGGGAGGCTCCTACGAGCAGTACTTC
- TRBJ2-5 TRBD2 TRBV5-1 CASSLDSGGLETQYF TGCGCCAGCAGCTTGGATTCGGGAGGGTTGGAGACCCAGTACTTC
- TRBJ1-1 - TRBV6-1 CASSWGRMNTEAFF TGTGCCAGCAGCTGGGGACGGATGAACACTGAAGCTTTCTTT
- TRBJ2-1 TRBD1 TRBV28 CASSSTGASYNEQFF TGTGCCAGCAGCTCCACAGGGGCCTCCTACAATGAGCAGTTCTTC
- TRBJ2-1 - TRBV28 CASSLEGNYNEQFF TGTGCCAGCAGTTTAGAGGGCAACTACAATGAGCAGTTCTTC
- TRBJ2-3 TRBD1 TRBV7-2 CASSLAAAGGTDTQYF TGTGCCAGCAGCTTAGCGGCGGCAGGGGGAACAGATACGCAGTATTTT
- TRBJ1-4 TRBD1 TRBV5-1 CASSPEGQGGEKLFF TGCGCCAGCAGCCCGGAGGGACAGGGTGGTGAAAAACTGTTTTTT